This TCR beta chain was profiled in a study of OX40 agonist ivuxolimab in advanced cancers. Notes on the research overall: Ivuxolimab was a fully human IgG2 agonistic monoclonal antibody targeting the costimulatory receptor OX40 (CD134). Intravenous ivuxolimab was administered to patients every 2 weeks at six dose levels: 0.01, 0.1, 0.3, 1.5, 3 and 10 mg/kg. Of the roughly 51 patients in dose escalation, 19 had hepatocellular carcinoma, approximately 15 had melanoma, 9 had renal cell carcinoma and 9 had head and neck cancer. In the dose-escalation cohort, roughly 80% of patients were male, and the mean age was roughly 60 years, with a range of about 23 to 90. Prior anti-PD-1, anti-PD-L1 or anti-CTLA-4 therapy was permitted, and checkpoint inhibitors had been received by about 37% of dose-escalation patients. Three dose-escalation patients achieved partial responses, one with hepatocellular carcinoma and two with cutaneous melanoma. The point of sequencing TCRbeta in the periphery was to test whether ivuxolimab changed TCR sequence diversity and drove clonal T-cell expansion. The paper describes the monotherapy dose-escalation part (N ≈ 49 patients) of the phase I trial of ivuxolimab.

To sequence the TCRbeta CDR3 region, genomic DNA was isolated from the sorted cells. TCRbeta CDR3 regions were sequenced using the immunoSEQ Assay. In its TCRdb copy, this immuneACCESS table keeps in-frame sequences only and misses some clones. Where compared with another copy, unresolved V genes explain less than half of these, and the others have no known cause. The sample has tens of thousands of clones on record, about 90% of them singletons. The top ten clonotypes cover around 6.1% of the sample. Regarding this clone: No cognate antigen has been identified for it. No much larger clone exists at a distance of one base, and base qualities are not known.

CDR1 and CDR2 are read off the germline V gene as MNHEY and SVGAGI. Including cysteine and phenylalanine, the CDR3 has 12 amino acids. Left in the record is the CDR3 DNA by itself, 36 bases read in frame from the first base. Cut back by 2 bases and 5 bases, the V and J ends lie 6 bases apart. The trial excluded patients who had a history of autoimmune disease or who were on systemic immunosuppression. Peripheral blood for TCR sequencing was drawn from every dose cohort at baseline, at cycle 4 day 1 and at cycle 7 day 1. Samples were obtained from an open-label, multicenter, first-in-human phase I dose-escalation trial of ivuxolimab. Adults with locally advanced or metastatic melanoma, renal cell carcinoma, hepatocellular carcinoma or head and neck squamous cell carcinoma were enrolled in the trial. CD4+ and CD8+ T cells were sorted separately from peripheral blood before TCR sequencing. Beyond this particular receptor, the publication reports: The antigen specificity of the clonally expanded peripheral T cells was not determined. Low levels of normalized T-cell clonal expansion were also shown by some nonresponding patients. On average, CD8+ T cells showed more expanded clones than CD4+ T cells after ivuxolimab. In the 0.1-3.0 mg/kg groups, partial responders had among the lowest normalized peripheral clonal expansion, particularly in CD8+ T cells. At doses of 0.1 to 3.0 mg/kg, clonal expansion of both CD4+ and CD8+ T cells in blood was seen between baseline and week 6.

In this chain, TRBV6-5 is recombined with TRBJ1-2; there is no confident call for the D gene. The receptor comes from an adult with an advanced solid tumor such as melanoma, head and neck, liver or kidney cancer. The sequencing used CD4+ or CD8+ T cells sorted from blood, collected in a trial of the OX40 agonist ivuxolimab. This receptor carries the CDR3 CASSYRPYGYTF. Read as DNA, the sequence is TGTGCCAGCAGTTACAGGCCTTATGGCTACACCTTC.